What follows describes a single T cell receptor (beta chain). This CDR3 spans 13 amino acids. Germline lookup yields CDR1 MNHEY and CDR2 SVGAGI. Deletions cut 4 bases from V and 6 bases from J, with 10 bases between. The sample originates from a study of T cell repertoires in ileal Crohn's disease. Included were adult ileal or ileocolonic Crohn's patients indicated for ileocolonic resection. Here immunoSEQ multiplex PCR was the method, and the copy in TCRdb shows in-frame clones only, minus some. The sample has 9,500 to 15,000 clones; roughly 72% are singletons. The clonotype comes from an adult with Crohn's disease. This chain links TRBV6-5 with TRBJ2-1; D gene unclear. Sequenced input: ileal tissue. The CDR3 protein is CASSSSRSNEQFF. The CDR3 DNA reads TGTGCCAGCAGTTCCTCGCGGAGCAATGAGCAGTTCTTC.